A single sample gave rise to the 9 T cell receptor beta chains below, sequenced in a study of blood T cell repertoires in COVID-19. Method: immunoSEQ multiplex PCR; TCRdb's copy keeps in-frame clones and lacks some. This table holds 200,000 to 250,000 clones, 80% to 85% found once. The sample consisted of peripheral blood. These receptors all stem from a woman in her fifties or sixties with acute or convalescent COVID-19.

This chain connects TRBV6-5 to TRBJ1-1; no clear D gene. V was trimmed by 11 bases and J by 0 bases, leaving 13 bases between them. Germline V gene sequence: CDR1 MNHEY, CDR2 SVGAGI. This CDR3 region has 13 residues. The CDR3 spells CAHTTSMNTEAFF. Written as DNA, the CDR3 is TGTGCCCATACGACAAGTATGAACACTGAAGCTTTCTTT.

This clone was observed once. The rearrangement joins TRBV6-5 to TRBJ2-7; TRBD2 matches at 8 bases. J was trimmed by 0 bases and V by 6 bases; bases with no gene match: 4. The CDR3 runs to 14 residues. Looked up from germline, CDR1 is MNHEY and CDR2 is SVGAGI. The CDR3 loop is CASSNGGASYEQYF. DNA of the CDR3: TGTGCCAGCAGCAACGGGGGGGCCTCCTACGAGCAGTACTTC.

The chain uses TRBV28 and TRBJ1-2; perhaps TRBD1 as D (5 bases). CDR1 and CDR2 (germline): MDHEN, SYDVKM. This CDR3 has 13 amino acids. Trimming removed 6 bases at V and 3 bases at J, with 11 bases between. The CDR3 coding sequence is TGTGCCAGCAGCCCGGAGGGGTACTATGGCTACACCTTC. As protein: CASSPEGYYGYTF.

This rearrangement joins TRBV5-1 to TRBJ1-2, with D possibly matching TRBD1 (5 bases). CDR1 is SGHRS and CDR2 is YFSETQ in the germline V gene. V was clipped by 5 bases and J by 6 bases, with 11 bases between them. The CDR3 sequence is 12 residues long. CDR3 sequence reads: CASRFDRNGYTF. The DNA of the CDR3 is TGCGCCAGCAGATTCGACAGAAATGGCTACACCTTC. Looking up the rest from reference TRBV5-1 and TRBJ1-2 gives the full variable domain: KAGVTQTPRYLIKTRGQQVTLSCSPISGHRSVSWYQQTPGQGLQFLFEYFSETQRNKGNFPGRFSGRQFSNSRSEMNVSTLELGDSALYLCASRFDRNGYTFGSGTRLTVV.

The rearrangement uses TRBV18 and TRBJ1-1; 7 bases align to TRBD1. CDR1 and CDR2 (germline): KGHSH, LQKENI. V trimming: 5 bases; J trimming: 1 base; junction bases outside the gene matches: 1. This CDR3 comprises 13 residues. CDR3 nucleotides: TGTGCCAGCTCAGGGGACAGGAACACTGAAGCTTTCTTT. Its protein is CASSGDRNTEAFF.

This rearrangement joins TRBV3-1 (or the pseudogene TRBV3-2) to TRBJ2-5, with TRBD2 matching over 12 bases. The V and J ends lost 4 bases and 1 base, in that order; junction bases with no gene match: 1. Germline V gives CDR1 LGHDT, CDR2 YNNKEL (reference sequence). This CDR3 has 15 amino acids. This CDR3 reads CASSRTSGVQETQYF. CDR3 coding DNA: TGTGCCAGCAGCCGGACTAGCGGGGTCCAAGAGACCCAGTACTTC.

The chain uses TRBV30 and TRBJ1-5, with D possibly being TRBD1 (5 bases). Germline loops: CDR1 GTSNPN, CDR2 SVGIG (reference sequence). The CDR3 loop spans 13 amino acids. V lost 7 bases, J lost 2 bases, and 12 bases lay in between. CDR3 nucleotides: TGTGCCTCTAAGGGAGGGGGCAATCAGCCCCAGCATTTT. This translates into CASKGGGNQPQHF.

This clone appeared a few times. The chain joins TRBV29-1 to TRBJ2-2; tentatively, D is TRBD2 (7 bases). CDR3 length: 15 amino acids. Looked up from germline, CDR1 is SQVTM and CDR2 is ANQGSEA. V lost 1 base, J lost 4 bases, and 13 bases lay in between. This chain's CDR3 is CSVEVGGQGTGELFF. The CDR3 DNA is TGCAGCGTTGAAGTCGGGGGGCAGGGCACCGGGGAGCTGTTTTTT.

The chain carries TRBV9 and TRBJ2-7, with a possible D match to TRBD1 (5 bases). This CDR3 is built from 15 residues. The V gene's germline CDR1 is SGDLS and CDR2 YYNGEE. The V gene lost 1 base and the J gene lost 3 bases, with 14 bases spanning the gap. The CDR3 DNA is TGTGCCAGCAGCGTATCTCCAGGGAAGGACTACGAGCAGTACTTC. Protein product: CASSVSPGKDYEQYF.